A single sample is the source of the 27 T cell receptor beta chains below, sequenced in a study of cytomegalovirus exposure and HLA in healthy donors. In the PCR, 60 Vbeta and 13 Jbeta primers were used. Data came from immunoSEQ multiplex PCR; TCRdb stores just in-frame clones and leaves some out. Altogether 110,000 or so clones are present, approximately 69% being singletons, with the ten largest covering 4.2%. The sample was PBMCs. Receptor source: a woman in her forties in good health and CMV-seropositive.

The chain joins TRBV29-1 to TRBJ2-1; 12 bases align to TRBD2. V was pared by 5 bases and J by 0 bases, with 11 bases of the junction left unmatched. Germline V gene sequence: CDR1 SQVTM, CDR2 ANQGSEA. The CDR3 spans 18 residues. CDR3 in amino acids: CSVTGTSGLLSSYNEQFF. DNA for the CDR3: TGCAGCGTTACGGGGACTAGCGGGCTCCTCAGCTCCTACAATGAGCAGTTCTTC.

CDR3 DNA: TGTGCCAGCAGTGAAAATTTAGGAGGGGGCTACGAAAAACTGTTTTTT. This codes for CASSENLGGGYEKLFF. This rearrangement joins TRBV6-1 to TRBJ1-4; 7 bases are shared with TRBD1. Germline CDR1 and CDR2: MNHNS and SASEGT. This CDR3 has 16 amino acids. Trimming took 2 bases from V and 8 from J; bases not matched to a gene: 11.

The V gene is TRBV7-9, the J gene TRBJ1-1; 9 bases agree with TRBD1. Per germline, CDR1 SEHNR and CDR2 FQNEAQ (reference sequence). The V gene end was trimmed by 0 bases and the J gene end by 1 base; junction bases not matched to a gene: 3. The CDR3 covers 16 residues. The CDR3 coding sequence is TGTGCCAGCAGCTTAGCCGGGACAGGGAGGAACACTGAAGCTTTCTTT. Protein: CASSLAGTGRNTEAFF.

The DNA of the CDR3 is TGTGCCAGCAGCTCCTACGACCCAGGGCGATCACCCCTCCACTTT. Protein: CASSSYDPGRSPLHF. The rearrangement joins TRBV7-2 to TRBJ1-6; D might be TRBD1 (5 bases). CDR3 length: 15 residues. V lost 4 bases to trimming and J lost 10 bases, with 17 bases between them. Per germline, CDR1 SGHTA and CDR2 FQGNSA. Looking up the rest from reference TRBV7-2 and TRBJ1-6 gives the full variable domain: GAGVSQSPSNKVTEKGKDVELRCDPISGHTALYWYRQSLGQGLEFLIYFQGNSAPDKSGLPSDRFSAERTGGSVSTLTIQRTQQEDSAVYLCASSSYDPGRSPLHFGNGTRLTVT.

The genes are TRBV30 and TRBJ2-7; the match to TRBD2 covers 8 bases. J lost 4 bases, V lost 5 bases, and 4 bases had no gene match. In germline, CDR1 is GTSNPN, CDR2 SVGIG (reference sequence). The CDR3 covers 12 residues. CDR3: CAWLRGAYEQYF. CDR3 nucleotides: TGTGCCTGGCTGCGGGGGGCTTACGAGCAGTACTTC.

The genes are TRBV4-3 and TRBJ1-2; maybe TRBD1 (6 bases). Trimming removed 0 bases at V and 5 bases at J, with 16 bases between. This CDR3 is built from 16 residues. Germline CDR1 and CDR2: LGHNA and YSLEER. CDR3 nucleotides: TGCGCCAGCAGCCAAGATTACGCAGGGGTTCATTATGGCTACACCTTC. Protein: CASSQDYAGVHYGYTF.

The table lists this clone with a few counts. This chain links TRBV7-6 with TRBJ2-5; 7 bases are a match to TRBD1. In germline, CDR1 is SGHVS, CDR2 FNYEAQ. The CDR3 sequence is 15 residues long. Trimming at V came to 5 bases and at J to 1 base, leaving 7 bases not matched to a gene. The DNA of the CDR3 is TGTGCCAGCAGCAAAGAAGGGACAGCCCAAGAGACCCAGTACTTC. Translation: CASSKEGTAQETQYF.

The chain has TRBV28 and TRBJ2-7; 8 nucleotides agree with TRBD1. The CDR3 is made up of 14 amino acids. V trimming: 7 bases; J trimming: 2 bases; junction bases outside the gene matches: 7. CDR1 MDHEN and CDR2 SYDVKM come from the germline V gene. The CDR3 loop is CASTRTGLAYEQYF. The CDR3 DNA is TGTGCCAGCACCCGGACAGGGTTGGCCTACGAGCAGTACTTC.

The rearrangement links TRBV5-6 to TRBJ2-3; tentatively, D is TRBD2 (5 bases). The germline V gene has CDR1 SGHDT and CDR2 YYEEEE. This CDR3 spans 13 amino acids. V was clipped by 1 base and J by 3 bases, with 6 bases between them. CDR3 DNA: TGTGCCAGCAGCTTGACTAGGACAGATACGCAGTATTTT. It yields the protein CASSLTRTDTQYF.

The genes are TRBV11-3 and TRBJ1-1; 9 bases agree with TRBD1. CDR3 length equals 13 residues. Germline assignment: CDR1 SGHNT and CDR2 YENEEA. J lost 4 bases, V lost 3 bases, and 0 bases had no gene match. The CDR3 DNA reads TGTGCCAGCAGCTTGGACAGGGGCACTGAAGCTTTCTTT. It translates to CASSLDRGTEAFF.

This clone was seen only a few times. The chain links TRBV28 to TRBJ2-7; 10 nucleotides match TRBD2. V lost 6 bases and J lost 2; bases outside the gene matches: 13. The CDR3 consists of 17 residues. Germline assignment: CDR1 MDHEN and CDR2 SYDVKM. Here the CDR3 reads CASSFSTTSGTTYEQYF. The CDR3 DNA is TGTGCCAGCAGCTTCTCAACTACTAGCGGGACAACCTACGAGCAGTACTTC. Full variable domain (remainder filled in from reference TRBV28 and TRBJ2-7): DVKVTQSSRYLVKRTGEKVFLECVQDMDHENMFWYRQDPGLGLRLIYFSYDVKMKEKGDIPEGYSVSREKKERFSLILESASTNQTSMYLCASSFSTTSGTTYEQYFGPGTRLTVT.

With respect to this clone: This specimen includes other DNA sequences encoding the same CDR3. The chain employs TRBV7-9 and TRBJ2-3; 8 nucleotides match TRBD2. The germline V gene encodes CDR1 SEHNR and CDR2 FQNEAQ (reference sequence). J was trimmed by 4 bases and V by 3 bases; bases with no gene match: 9. CDR3 length: 16 amino acids. CDR3 loop: CASSFGLAGGSDTQYF. As DNA, the CDR3 is TGTGCCAGCAGCTTTGGACTGGCGGGGGGTTCAGATACGCAGTATTTT.

To note about this clone: One end of the junction does not line up with germline, which may come from a read error. The gene calls are TRBV7-7 and TRBJ1-3; TRBD1 is a possible D gene (6 bases). From germline, CDR1 is SSHAT and CDR2 FNYEAQ (reference sequence). The CDR3 spans 15 residues. CDR3 sequence reads: CASSWERGGRNTIYF. CDR3 in DNA: TGTGCTAGCAGCTGGGAGAGGGGGGGTAGAAACACCATATATTTT.

This clone was recorded once. The V and J genes are TRBV5-1 and TRBJ1-1; D might be TRBD1 (5 bases). Trimming pared 1 base from V and 4 bases from J, leaving 8 bases between. CDR1 and CDR2 (germline): SGHRS, YFSETQ. The CDR3 length is 13 residues. CDR3 region: CASSLLGGTEAFF. The DNA for the CDR3 is TGCGCCAGCAGCTTGCTGGGGGGCACTGAAGCTTTCTTT.

This clone appeared a few times. The chain uses TRBV20-1 and TRBJ2-7, with 9 bases aligning to TRBD1. CDR3 length: 11 residues. Germline V gives CDR1 DFQATT, CDR2 SNEGSKA (reference sequence). V lost 5 bases to trimming and J lost 7 bases; unmatched junction nucleotides: 3. This chain's CDR3 is CSARQGVEQYF. The CDR3 nucleotides read TGCAGTGCTCGACAGGGGGTAGAGCAGTACTTC.

CDR3 in DNA: TGTGCCAGCAGCTTAGATAGCCCGGGAACCGGGGAGCTGTTTTTT. Translated, it gives CASSLDSPGTGELFF. The chain couples TRBV7-2 to TRBJ2-2; D perhaps matches TRBD2 (5 bases). Germline V gives CDR1 SGHTA, CDR2 FQGNSA. Between the trimmed V and J ends, which lost 1 base and 5 bases, there was a span of 11 bases. The CDR3 spans 15 residues.

This clone appeared once. V usage is TRBV18 and J usage is TRBJ1-2, with 9 bases identical to TRBD1. Germline-derived CDR1 and CDR2 are KGHSH and LQKENI. The trim removed 3 bases at V and 3 bases at J, leaving 5 bases unmatched. This CDR3 contains 15 residues. The CDR3 region has the DNA TGTGCCAGCTCACCGGGGACAGGGTCCTACTATGGCTACACCTTC. Amino acid sequence: CASSPGTGSYYGYTF.

This chain joins TRBV7-9 and TRBJ1-2; D not certain. CDR3 length equals 11 residues. Germline V gene lookup returns CDR1 SEHNR and CDR2 FQNEAQ (reference sequence). Trimming cost V 1 base and J 6 bases, with 3 bases left between them. The CDR3 DNA sequence: TGTGCCAGCAGCTTAGATAATGGCTACACCTTC. Its translation is CASSLDNGYTF.

This clone was picked up a small number of times. The V call is TRBV7-2, the J call TRBJ2-3; 8 positions agree with TRBD1. The CDR3 loop spans 13 amino acids. The junction had 6 bases not matched to a gene; V was cut back by 1 base and J by 12 bases. Germline V gives CDR1 SGHTA, CDR2 FQGNSA. The CDR3 DNA is TGTGCCAGCAGCTTAGATACCGGGACAGGACAGTATTTT. Translating gives CASSLDTGTGQYF.

This clone was observed a few times. This chain joins TRBV19 and TRBJ1-2; D gene ambiguous. Trimming removed 4 bases from V and 4 bases from J, with 25 bases in between. From germline, CDR1 is LNHDA and CDR2 SQIVND (reference sequence). CDR3 length equals 18 residues. Written as DNA, the CDR3 is TGTGCCAGTAGTAAAGGCCCGACATTTAAATACATGGGCTATGGCTACACCTTC. Encoded protein: CASSKGPTFKYMGYGYTF. Together with reference TRBV19 and TRBJ1-2, the CDR3 gives the full variable domain: DGGITQSPKYLFRKEGQNVTLSCEQNLNHDAMYWYRQDPGQGLRLIYYSQIVNDFQKGDIAEGYSVSREKKESFPLTVTSAQKNPTAFYLCASSKGPTFKYMGYGYTFGSGTRLTVV.

The chain carries TRBV5-1 and TRBJ2-5, with TRBD2 identical over 12 bases. Per germline, CDR1 SGHRS and CDR2 YFSETQ. This CDR3 region has 15 residues. Losses at the gene ends were 4 bases for V and 2 bases for J; bases not matched to a gene: 3. The CDR3 loop is CASSLGLAGQETQYF. The CDR3 region has the DNA TGCGCCAGCAGCCTCGGACTAGCGGGACAAGAGACCCAGTACTTC.

This clone showed up just a few times. V and J are TRBV11-2 and TRBJ2-2; 8 bases agree with TRBD1. V was pared by 5 bases and J by 4 bases, with 6 bases of the junction left unmatched. CDR3 size: 15 residues. Per germline, CDR1 SGHAT and CDR2 FQNNGV. CDR3 residues: CASSALDRGTGELFF. CDR3 sequence (DNA): TGTGCCAGCAGCGCCCTCGACAGGGGCACCGGGGAGCTGTTTTTT.

The genes are TRBV30 and TRBJ1-1; a weak D match, TRBD1 (5 bases). This CDR3 comprises 13 residues. Looked up from germline, CDR1 is GTSNPN and CDR2 is SVGIG (reference sequence). Trimming removed 5 bases at V and 1 base at J, with 11 bases between. The CDR3 region is CAWAWGKNTEAFF. The CDR3 DNA follows: TGTGCCTGGGCATGGGGCAAGAACACTGAAGCTTTCTTT.

The rearrangement links TRBV2 to TRBJ2-2, with D possibly matching TRBD1 (5 bases). The ends were cut back, 5 bases at V and 5 bases at J, with 18 bases in the middle. The germline CDR1 and CDR2 sequences are SNHLY and FYNNEI. The CDR3 sequence is 16 residues long. CDR3 amino acids: CASSIRTIVTTGELFF. CDR3 sequence (DNA): TGTGCCAGCAGTATCCGGACAATCGTGACAACCGGGGAGCTGTTTTTT.

The CDR3 protein is CASSQDRGWAYGYTF. The CDR3 DNA follows: TGTGCCAGCAGCCAAGACCGAGGGTGGGCCTATGGCTACACCTTC. The J gene is TRBJ1-2, the V gene TRBV5-8; D not certain. The germline CDR1 and CDR2 sequences are SGHTS and YDEGEE. The CDR3 spans 15 residues. Trimming took 4 bases from V and 4 from J, leaving 17 bases between them. Together with reference TRBV5-8 and TRBJ1-2, the CDR3 gives the full variable domain: EAGVTQSPTHLIKTRGQQATLRCSPISGHTSVYWYQQALGLGLQFLLWYDEGEERNRGNFPPRFSGRQFPNYSSELNVNALELEDSALYLCASSQDRGWAYGYTFGSGTRLTVV.

The chain carries TRBV5-1 and TRBJ2-7; 9 bases are a match to TRBD1. The CDR3 has 14 residues. Germline lookup yields CDR1 SGHRS and CDR2 YFSETQ. V lost 4 bases to trimming and J lost 5 bases; unmatched junction nucleotides: 7. Written as DNA, the CDR3 is TGCGCCAGCAGCCAACCGGACAGGGGCCACGAGCAGTACTTC. Protein sequence: CASSQPDRGHEQYF. The whole variable domain, remainder taken from reference TRBV5-1 and TRBJ2-7, is KAGVTQTPRYLIKTRGQQVTLSCSPISGHRSVSWYQQTPGQGLQFLFEYFSETQRNKGNFPGRFSGRQFSNSRSEMNVSTLELGDSALYLCASSQPDRGHEQYFGPGTRLTVT.

Concerning this clone: Germline and junction disagree at one end, which may indicate a read error. The chain has TRBV7-9 and TRBJ2-6; TRBD1 matches at 12 bases. The CDR3 contains 18 residues. Germline CDR1 is SEHNR and CDR2 is FQNEAQ (reference sequence). This chain's CDR3 is CSSSYGTGGRGGANVLTF. Written as DNA, the CDR3 is TGTTCCAGCAGCTACGGGACAGGGGGCAGAGGTGGGGCCAACGTCCTGACTTTC.